This T cell receptor beta chain stems from a study of blood T cell repertoires in COVID-19. The germline V gene encodes CDR1 KGHDR and CDR2 SFDVKD. The CDR3 consists of 17 residues. V lost 4 bases and J lost 2, with 18 bases in between. TCRdb keeps only in-frame clones here, not all; method: immunoSEQ multiplex PCR. The data contain roughly 82,000 clones, 80% to 90% of them singletons. Source material: peripheral blood. This receptor was obtained from a woman aged 55-70 years with acute or convalescent COVID-19. The chain has TRBV24-1 and TRBJ2-3; weak D call: TRBD1 (6 bases). CDR3: CATSDPRDTENTDTQYF. The CDR3 DNA reads TGTGCCACCAGTGACCCACGGGACACAGAAAACACAGATACGCAGTATTTT.